The 20 T cell receptor beta chains in this list originate from one sample, sequenced in a study of response to subunit inactivated influenza vaccine. TCRdb reprocessed the RT-PCR reads with MiXCR, giving one entry per CDR3 protein. Found here are about 500,000 distinct CDR3 sequences, more than 15% of them singletons; the top ten hold 2.5% to 3.5%. Material: CD4+ T cells sorted from PBMCs, obtained around 2 years after vaccination. These receptors all come from a man in his fifties or sixties who received an inactivated influenza vaccine.

This clonotype has a count of ten or more. This sequence joins TRBV10-3 and TRBJ2-7; TRBD2 agrees at 13 bases. Germline lookup yields CDR1 ENHRY and CDR2 SYGVKD. The CDR3 loop spans 17 amino acids. Trimming took 4 bases from V and 0 from J; bases not matched to a gene: 6. CDR3 amino acids: CAISARTSGSYSYEQYF. CDR3 DNA: TGTGCCATCAGTGCCAGGACTAGCGGGAGCTACTCCTACGAGCAGTACTTC.

The chain has TRBV29-1 and TRBJ2-4; D is unresolved. Trimming took 3 bases from V and 15 from J, leaving 21 bases between them. Germline assignment: CDR1 SQVTM and CDR2 ANQGSEA. The CDR3 length is 13 residues. This CDR3 is CSVDGENGPRRYF. The CDR3 bases are TGCAGCGTTGACGGAGAGAACGGTCCAAGGCGGTACTTC.

Only a few counts were recorded for this clonotype. This chain connects TRBV27 to TRBJ2-5; 7 nucleotides align to TRBD1. Per germline, CDR1 MNHEY and CDR2 SMNVEV (reference sequence). This CDR3 is 13 amino acids long. The J segment lost 9 bases and the V segment lost 8 bases, leaving 12 bases of the junction unmatched. The CDR3 loop reads CASSGDSRGAQYF. In DNA form, the CDR3 reads TGTGCCAGCTCTGGGGACAGCCGTGGGGCCCAGTACTTC.

Many counts were recorded for this clonotype. V is TRBV7-2 and J is TRBJ2-1; maybe TRBD2 (5 bases). The V end lost 5 bases, the J end lost 3 bases, and 11 bases lay between the germline ends. This CDR3 contains 14 residues. The germline V gene encodes CDR1 SGHTA and CDR2 FQGNSA. The CDR3 coding sequence is TGTGCCAGCAGCATGAGCGGAGTCTACAATGAGCAGTTCTTC. It translates to CASSMSGVYNEQFF.

This clonotype was seen more than once but under ten times. The chain combines TRBV7-9 with TRBJ2-3; either TRBD1 or TRBD2 may supply D (5 bases each). Germline V gene data show CDR1 as SEHNR and CDR2 as FQNEAQ (reference sequence). The CDR3 consists of 16 residues. V was cut by 5 bases and J by 0 bases, with 15 bases left in between. The CDR3 protein is CASSASGTFSTDTQYF. The CDR3 DNA follows: TGTGCCAGCAGCGCCTCCGGGACCTTTAGCACAGATACGCAGTATTTT.

Ten or more counts support this clonotype. This chain uses TRBV9 with TRBJ2-1, with D unclear. Germline loops: CDR1 SGDLS, CDR2 YYNGEE. With 3 bases removed from V and 0 bases from J, the gap between germline ends came to 1 base. There are 12 residues in the CDR3. CDR3 sequence: CASSASYNEQFF. Here the CDR3 DNA reads TGTGCCAGCAGCGCCTCCTACAATGAGCAGTTCTTC. The complete variable domain, with remaining parts taken from reference TRBV9 and TRBJ2-1, reads DSGVTQTPKHLITATGQRVTLRCSPRSGDLSVYWYQQSLDQGLQFLIQYYNGEERAKGNILERFSAQQFPDLHSELNLSSLELGDSALYFCASSASYNEQFFGPGTRLTVL.

This clonotype was seen at least ten times. The chain combines TRBV29-1 with TRBJ1-1; 7 nucleotides align to TRBD1. V was clipped by 4 bases and J by 1 base; unmatched bases: 9. The V gene's germline CDR1 is SQVTM and CDR2 ANQGSEA. This CDR3 region has 15 residues. The CDR3 loop reads CSVGDRVLTNTEAFF. Written as DNA, the CDR3 is TGCAGCGTTGGAGACAGGGTTTTAACGAACACTGAAGCTTTCTTT.

This clonotype was seen ten or more times. The chain is built from TRBV3-1 and TRBJ1-6; D is perhaps TRBD1 (5 bases). CDR1 LGHDT and CDR2 YNNKEL come from the germline V gene (reference sequence). V lost 3 bases and J lost 8, with 14 bases in between. The CDR3 is made up of 15 amino acids. CDR3: CASSHPAGLDSPLHF. The CDR3 DNA sequence: TGTGCCAGCAGCCACCCGGCAGGGTTAGATTCACCCCTCCACTTT. The full variable domain, with the rest looked up from reference TRBV3-1 and TRBJ1-6, is DTAVSQTPKYLVTQMGNDKSIKCEQNLGHDTMYWYKQDSKKFLKIMFSYNNKELIINETVPNRFSPKSPDKAHLNLHINSLELGDSAVYFCASSHPAGLDSPLHFGNGTRLTVT.

This clonotype was counted only a few times. This CDR3 is CASSLTAGEQETQYF. CDR3 nucleotides: TGTGCCAGCAGCTTAACGGCGGGGGAACAAGAGACCCAGTACTTC. The chain combines TRBV5-6 with TRBJ2-5; TRBD2 agrees at 7 bases. Trimming cost V 2 bases and J 2 bases; bases outside gene matches: 6. The V gene's germline CDR1 is SGHDT and CDR2 YYEEEE. This CDR3 has 15 residues.

This clonotype was counted between two and nine times. V is TRBV29-1 and J is TRBJ2-6; 8 nucleotides agree with TRBD1. CDR3 size: 17 residues. Trimming took 7 bases from V and 0 from J; bases not matched to a gene: 11. Germline V gives CDR1 SQVTM, CDR2 ANQGSEA. The CDR3 DNA follows: TGCAGCGCCCTGGGGGACAGGCTCTACTCTGGGGCCAACGTCCTGACTTTC. Translated: CSALGDRLYSGANVLTF.

This rearrangement joins TRBV20-1 to TRBJ2-1; 10 bases map to TRBD2. Losses at the gene ends were 5 bases for V and 9 bases for J; bases not matched to a gene: 4. The CDR3 extends over 12 amino acids. The germline V gene encodes CDR1 DFQATT and CDR2 SNEGSKA (reference sequence). The CDR3 here is CSAARTSGEQFF. In DNA form, the CDR3 reads TGCAGTGCTGCCCGGACTAGCGGTGAGCAGTTCTTC.

In its sample, this clonotype was seen a few times. The chain joins TRBV5-8 to TRBJ1-3, with TRBD1 identical over 7 bases. Germline-derived CDR1 and CDR2 are SGHTS and YDEGEE. With V trimmed by 4 bases and J by 0 bases, 4 bases remained unmatched. The length of the CDR3 is 15 residues. CDR3 region: CASSRGQHSGNTIYF. The CDR3 bases are TGTGCCAGCAGCCGGGGACAGCACTCTGGAAACACCATATATTTT.

The J gene is TRBJ2-4, the V gene TRBV5-1; D gene uncertain. CDR1 is SGHRS, CDR2 YFSETQ, per germline. Deletions cut 6 bases from V and 0 bases from J, with 10 bases between. This CDR3 has 14 residues. The CDR3 protein is CASKEELAKNIQYF. CDR3 coding DNA: TGCGCCAGCAAGGAAGAACTAGCCAAAAACATTCAGTACTTC.

In its sample, this clonotype was seen a few times. The chain employs TRBV5-5 and TRBJ1-1; TRBD1 agrees at 9 bases. This CDR3 is 15 amino acids long. In germline, CDR1 is SGHKS, CDR2 YYEKEE (reference sequence). V lost 5 bases to trimming and J lost 1 base; unmatched junction nucleotides: 6. The CDR3 region is CASSPGTGQNTEAFF. CDR3 DNA: TGTGCCAGCAGTCCGGGGACAGGGCAGAACACTGAAGCTTTCTTT.

The table lists this clonotype with many counts. The gene calls are TRBV12-3 or TRBV12-4 and TRBJ2-7; possibly TRBD1 for D (6 bases). Trimming shortened V by 9 bases and J by 2 bases, and 11 bases separated the two germline ends. The CDR3 is 12 residues long. The CDR3 DNA sequence: TGTGCCAGTTCTTCAGGGGCCTACGAGCAGTACTTC. It yields the protein CASSSGAYEQYF.

The sample holds many counts of this clonotype. The genes are TRBV7-2 and TRBJ2-1; D remains unclear. The germline V gene encodes CDR1 SGHTA and CDR2 FQGNSA. CDR3 length equals 14 residues. V was trimmed by 1 base and J by 8 bases, leaving 12 bases between them. CDR3 amino acids: CASSLVWSVDEQFF. Here the CDR3 DNA reads TGTGCCAGCAGCTTAGTGTGGTCCGTGGATGAGCAGTTCTTC.

This clonotype appeared once. The chain couples TRBV7-9 to TRBJ1-4; weak D call: TRBD1 (5 bases). The CDR3 has 14 residues. CDR1 is SEHNR and CDR2 is FQNEAQ in the germline V gene (reference sequence). V lost 6 bases and J 8 bases, leaving 16 bases between the germline ends. The CDR3 DNA follows: TGTGCCAGCAGTCTCCCGGGGCACCCCGAAAAACTGTTTTTT. This codes for CASSLPGHPEKLFF.

The CDR3 sequence: CAWSGPQETQYF. Written as DNA, the CDR3 is TGTGCCTGGAGCGGCCCGCAAGAGACCCAGTACTTC. The V call is TRBV30, the J call TRBJ2-5; D ambiguous. There are 12 residues in the CDR3. CDR1 and CDR2 (germline): GTSNPN, SVGIG (reference sequence). The V end lost 3 bases, the J end lost 2 bases, and 7 bases lay between the germline ends. The complete variable domain, with remaining parts taken from reference TRBV30 and TRBJ2-5, reads SQTIHQWPATLVQPVGSPLSLECTVEGTSNPNLYWYRQAAGRGLQLLFYSVGIGQISSEVPQNLSASRPQDRQFILSSKKLLLSDSGFYLCAWSGPQETQYFGPGTRLLVL.

V is TRBV9 and J is TRBJ2-2, with a weak D call TRBD1 (6 bases). Deletions cut 3 bases from V and 5 bases from J, with 20 bases between. Per the germline V gene, CDR1 is SGDLS and CDR2 is YYNGEE. This CDR3 has 17 amino acids. The DNA for the CDR3 is TGTGCCAGCAGCGAAGGGGACAAGCGTACTGGGACCGGGGAGCTGTTTTTT. Amino acid sequence: CASSEGDKRTGTGELFF.

A few counts support this clonotype. The V call is TRBV4-2, the J call TRBJ2-7; 7 positions match TRBD2. The CDR3 has 16 residues. Germline trimming cut 0 bases from V and 2 bases from J; bases unmatched to any gene: 7. Germline V gives CDR1 LGHNA, CDR2 YNFKEQ. In DNA form, the CDR3 reads TGTGCCAGCAGCCAAGATCCCCAGCGGGGTACCTACGAGCAGTACTTC. This encodes CASSQDPQRGTYEQYF.